A single sample gave rise to the 28 T cell receptor beta chains below, sequenced in a study of technical replicates of blood from a few donors. Repertoires were generated with immunoSEQ multiplex PCR, while TCRdb's copy carries only in-frame clones and drops some. In the table there are more than 65,000 clones, roughly 91% of which are singletons. The sample consisted of T cells isolated from PBMCs. The source of these receptors is a human donor in good health. Some clones in this sample may be carry-over from other donors' samples.

V usage is TRBV9 and J usage is TRBJ2-5; TRBD1 might be the D (6 bases). CDR3 length equals 15 residues. Trimming stripped 4 bases from V and 4 bases from J, with 17 bases between. Germline values: CDR1 SGDLS, CDR2 YYNGEE. The CDR3 nucleotides read TGTGCCAGCAGCCCCCAACAGGGCTGGGGAGAGACCCAGTACTTC. Protein product: CASSPQQGWGETQYF. Drawing the rest from reference TRBV9 and TRBJ2-5, the complete variable domain is DSGVTQTPKHLITATGQRVTLRCSPRSGDLSVYWYQQSLDQGLQFLIQYYNGEERAKGNILERFSAQQFPDLHSELNLSSLELGDSALYFCASSPQQGWGETQYFGPGTRLLVL.

This sequence joins TRBV5-6 and TRBJ1-2; D is unresolved. V was shortened by 2 bases and J by 8 bases, with 13 bases between the two germline ends. CDR3 length: 13 amino acids. Germline V gene data show CDR1 as SGHDT and CDR2 as YYEEEE. The CDR3 DNA sequence: TGTGCCAGCAGCTTTGGGCAGGTGCGAGGCTACACCTTC. Translating it yields CASSFGQVRGYTF.

This sequence joins TRBV9 and TRBJ1-1, with 7 bases identical to TRBD1. This CDR3 has 15 residues. Germline values: CDR1 SGDLS, CDR2 YYNGEE. V lost 2 bases to trimming and J lost 1 base; unmatched junction nucleotides: 5. The CDR3 nucleotides read TGTGCCAGCAGCGTGGAAGGACAGGCGAACACTGAAGCTTTCTTT. It specifies CASSVEGQANTEAFF.

The rearrangement joins TRBV7-9 to TRBJ2-1; possible D gene TRBD2, 6 bases. Germline V lookup: CDR1 SEHNR, CDR2 FQNEAQ (reference sequence). The CDR3 is 12 residues long. V lost 1 base and J lost 15, with 13 bases in between. The CDR3 DNA is TGTGCCAGCAGCTTAGTTGGGGGGAGTGCGTTCTTC. Translation: CASSLVGGSAFF.

This chain uses TRBV7-9 with TRBJ2-3, with D maybe TRBD2 (6 bases). Trimming took off 5 bases at V and 4 bases at J, with 7 bases between the two ends. CDR1 and CDR2 (germline): SEHNR, FQNEAQ (reference sequence). The CDR3 is made up of 12 amino acids. CDR3 region: CASSRGSDTQYF. The CDR3 bases are TGTGCCAGCAGCCGGGGGTCAGATACGCAGTATTTT.

The chain recombines TRBV10-3 with TRBJ2-1; D perhaps matches TRBD1 (6 bases). The CDR3 has 13 amino acids. The V end lost 5 bases, the J end lost 5 bases, and 10 bases lay between the germline ends. Per the germline V gene, CDR1 is ENHRY and CDR2 is SYGVKD. The chain's CDR3 is CAISFRDNNEQFF. The CDR3 region has the DNA TGTGCCATCAGTTTCCGGGACAACAATGAGCAGTTCTTC.

The chain joins TRBV5-1 to TRBJ2-3; D is perhaps TRBD1 (6 bases). V lost 7 bases and J 0 bases, leaving 12 bases between the germline ends. Germline V gene lookup returns CDR1 SGHRS and CDR2 YFSETQ. The CDR3 extends over 14 amino acids. CDR3 amino acids: CASGLGQSTDTQYF. In DNA form, the CDR3 reads TGCGCCAGCGGGCTTGGACAGAGCACAGATACGCAGTATTTT.

This chain joins TRBV5-1 and TRBJ2-7; TRBD1 agrees at 10 bases. CDR3 length equals 16 residues. J lost 3 bases, V lost 5 bases, and 11 bases had no gene match. The V gene's germline CDR1 is SGHRS and CDR2 YFSETQ. CDR3 sequence (DNA): TGCGCCAGCAGTTTAACCAGACAGGGGGCAAACTACGAGCAGTACTTC. Amino acids: CASSLTRQGANYEQYF.

This clone was seen just once. The V gene is TRBV6-5, the J gene TRBJ1-5; D not resolved. With 6 bases removed from V and 6 bases from J, the gap between germline ends came to 18 bases. Per the germline V gene, CDR1 is MNHEY and CDR2 is SVGAGI. The length of the CDR3 is 15 residues. CDR3 sequence (DNA): TGTGCCAGCAGCTTCGGACTGGATGGCGGTCAGCCCCAGCATTTT. This codes for CASSFGLDGGQPQHF.

The genes are TRBV20-1 and TRBJ1-1, with TRBD1 matching 7 bases. CDR1 is DFQATT, CDR2 SNEGSKA, per germline (reference sequence). The V and J ends lost 2 bases and 13 bases, in that order; junction bases with no gene match: 4. CDR3 size: 10 residues. The CDR3 protein is CSARSGGLFF. CDR3 bases: TGCAGTGCTAGATCAGGGGGACTTTTCTTT.

The chain recombines TRBV5-4 with TRBJ2-1; 10 bases align to TRBD1. This CDR3 region has 17 residues. CDR1 SGHNT and CDR2 YYREEE come from the germline V gene (reference sequence). J lost 7 bases, V lost 0 bases, and 10 bases had no gene match. CDR3 residues: CASSLDFGDRGLNEQFF. The DNA for the CDR3 is TGTGCCAGCAGCTTGGATTTCGGAGACAGGGGGCTTAATGAGCAGTTCTTC.

V usage is TRBV4-2 and J usage is TRBJ2-1, with D possibly TRBD1 on 6 matching bases. Trimming removed 3 bases from V and 4 bases from J, with 13 bases in between. Germline V gene data show CDR1 as LGHNA and CDR2 as YNFKEQ. CDR3 length equals 15 residues. In DNA, the CDR3 is TGTGCCAGCAGCCAGTCAGGGGACACATACAATGAGCAGTTCTTC. This translates into CASSQSGDTYNEQFF.

The chain carries TRBV11-2 and TRBJ2-2; no clear D gene. The germline gives CDR1 SGHAT, CDR2 FQNNGV. The CDR3 length is 15 residues. V was pared by 4 bases and J by 4 bases, with 13 bases between. DNA of the CDR3: TGTGCCAGCAGCTCGATCAGAAGGAGCACCGGGGAGCTGTTTTTT. Translating gives CASSSIRRSTGELFF.

The chain combines TRBV7-9 with TRBJ2-7; 7 bases fit TRBD1. Trimming removed 4 bases from V and 2 bases from J; junction bases left unmatched: 11. The CDR3 runs to 16 residues. CDR1 is SEHNR, CDR2 FQNEAQ, per germline (reference sequence). This CDR3 is CASSSSNRDRAYEQYF. The DNA for the CDR3 is TGTGCCAGCAGCTCATCTAACCGGGACAGAGCCTACGAGCAGTACTTC.

This chain links TRBV6-5 with TRBJ2-3, with D uncertain. Germline V CDR1 and CDR2: MNHEY, SVGAGI. V gave up 0 bases and J gave up 6 bases, with 10 bases separating them. There are 14 residues in the CDR3. The CDR3 reads CASSYSRSVDTQYF. CDR3 bases: TGTGCCAGCAGTTACTCGAGGTCCGTGGATACGCAGTATTTT.

J is TRBJ1-1 and V is TRBV30; tentative D call: TRBD1 (6 bases). Trimming took off 0 bases at V and 1 base at J, with 15 bases between the two ends. The CDR3 sequence is 16 residues long. From germline, CDR1 is GTSNPN and CDR2 SVGIG (reference sequence). CDR3 sequence reads: CAWSVGWRQENTEAFF. CDR3 in DNA: TGTGCCTGGAGTGTAGGTTGGAGACAGGAGAACACTGAAGCTTTCTTT. The full variable domain, rest sourced from reference TRBV30 and TRBJ1-1, is SQTIHQWPATLVQPVGSPLSLECTVEGTSNPNLYWYRQAAGRGLQLLFYSVGIGQISSEVPQNLSASRPQDRQFILSSKKLLLSDSGFYLCAWSVGWRQENTEAFFGQGTRLTVV.

The genes are TRBV5-1 and TRBJ2-7; 8 bases are shared with TRBD2. J lost 3 bases, V lost 0 bases, and 8 bases had no gene match. From germline, CDR1 is SGHRS and CDR2 YFSETQ. CDR3 length: 16 amino acids. This CDR3 reads CASSLDNREGDYEQYF. CDR3 in DNA: TGCGCCAGCAGCTTGGATAATCGGGAGGGTGACTACGAGCAGTACTTC.

V gene TRBV6-1 combines with J gene TRBJ2-7, with 8 bases fitting TRBD2. Germline CDR1 reads MNHNS; CDR2 reads SASEGT. The CDR3 runs 15 residues. J gave up 5 bases and V 7 bases, and 13 bases lay outside the gene matches. The CDR3 sequence is CASNPRGRGANEQYF. DNA of the CDR3: TGTGCCAGCAACCCTCGGGGGCGGGGGGCGAACGAGCAGTACTTC.

V is TRBV18 and J is TRBJ1-5; TRBD1 matches 8 bases. The CDR3 sequence is 18 residues long. V dropped 3 bases and J dropped 0; count of bases not matched to a gene: 10. Germline assignment: CDR1 KGHSH and CDR2 LQKENI. The CDR3 loop is CASSPLGQGYISNQPQHF. CDR3 nucleotides: TGTGCCAGCTCACCGCTCGGACAGGGTTATATTAGCAATCAGCCCCAGCATTTT.

The chain has TRBV19 and TRBJ2-7, with a weak D call TRBD2 (6 bases). This CDR3 has 14 residues. The germline CDR1 and CDR2 sequences are LNHDA and SQIVND (reference sequence). Trimming left V 3 bases short and J 7 bases short, with 16 bases between. The CDR3 reads CASSIGSGPMEQYF. The CDR3 DNA reads as TGTGCCAGTAGTATTGGTAGCGGCCCCATGGAGCAGTACTTC.

J is TRBJ1-3 and V is TRBV29-1; 7 bases fit TRBD1. The CDR3 covers 12 residues. The germline V gene has CDR1 SQVTM and CDR2 ANQGSEA. V trimming: 5 bases; J trimming: 7 bases; junction bases outside the gene matches: 5. As DNA, the CDR3 is TGCAGCGTTTCAACAGGGGAGAACACCATATATTTT. It specifies CSVSTGENTIYF.

The table lists this clone with a count of one. J is TRBJ1-5 and V is TRBV6-1; D not certain. V was trimmed by 7 bases and J by 0 bases, leaving 13 bases between them. The CDR3 spans 15 residues. Germline CDR1 reads MNHNS; CDR2 reads SASEGT. This chain's CDR3 is CASKYTDNSNQPQHF. Written as DNA, the CDR3 is TGTGCCAGCAAGTACACAGACAATAGCAATCAGCCCCAGCATTTT.

This chain links TRBV7-3 with TRBJ2-2; 8 nucleotides align to TRBD1. The CDR3 sequence is 16 residues long. The J segment lost 4 bases and the V segment lost 0 bases, leaving 4 bases of the junction unmatched. Germline V lookup: CDR1 SGHTA, CDR2 FQGTGA. CDR3 in amino acids: CASSLTPGGITGELFF. The CDR3 nucleotides are TGTGCCAGCAGCTTAACTCCAGGGGGCATCACCGGGGAGCTGTTTTTT.

CDR3 in DNA: TGTGCCAGCAGCGTGGTTCTAGCGGTCCAAGAGACCCAGTACTTC. Protein sequence: CASSVVLAVQETQYF. The chain combines TRBV11-2 with TRBJ2-5, with 7 bases aligning to TRBD2. The junction had 7 bases not matched to a gene; V was cut back by 5 bases and J by 1 base. The CDR3 consists of 15 residues. CDR1 SGHAT and CDR2 FQNNGV come from the germline V gene.

The chain is built from TRBV6-1 and TRBJ2-7; 9 bases fit TRBD2. V shed 3 bases and J 7 bases; nucleotides not matched to a gene: 7. Germline V CDR1 and CDR2: MNHNS, SASEGT. CDR3 size: 14 residues. CDR3 sequence reads: CASSDWGLADEQYF. CDR3 in DNA: TGTGCCAGCAGTGATTGGGGACTAGCAGATGAGCAGTACTTC.

The CDR3 nucleotides read TGTGCTAGTGGTTTGGGGCAGGGGCTAAGTACCTACGAGCAGTACTTC. Its protein product is CASGLGQGLSTYEQYF. The J gene is TRBJ2-7, the V gene TRBV12-5, with D possibly TRBD1 on 6 matching bases. V shed 1 base and J shed 2 bases, with 15 bases lying between them. This CDR3 region has 16 residues. Germline-derived CDR1 and CDR2 are LGHNT and FRNRAP. Using reference TRBV12-5 and TRBJ2-7 for the parts outside the CDR3, the full variable domain is DARVTQTPRHKVTEMGQEVTMRCQPILGHNTVFWYRQTMMQGLELLAYFRNRAPLDDSGMPKDRFSAEMPDATLATLKIQPSEPRDSAVYFCASGLGQGLSTYEQYFGPGTRLTVT.

The genes are TRBV28 and TRBJ2-7, with TRBD2 identical over 8 bases. V was clipped by 7 bases and J by 4 bases; unmatched bases: 6. CDR1 and CDR2 from the germline V gene are MDHEN and SYDVKM. The CDR3 spans 13 residues. CDR3 sequence reads: CASKVLAEYEQYF. CDR3 nucleotide sequence: TGTGCCAGCAAGGTACTAGCGGAGTACGAGCAGTACTTC.

The chain has TRBV28 and TRBJ2-3; 9 nucleotides align to TRBD1. V was pared by 9 bases and J by 6 bases, with 4 bases of the junction left unmatched. CDR3 length: 12 amino acids. The V gene's germline CDR1 is MDHEN and CDR2 SYDVKM. The CDR3 sequence: CASFTGGDTQYF. In nucleotides, the CDR3 is TGTGCCAGTTTCACAGGGGGCGATACGCAGTATTTT.